The clone carrying this T cell receptor beta chain came up a few times. The germline CDR1 and CDR2 sequences are DFQATT and SNEGSKA (reference sequence). CDR3 size: 12 residues. Trimming pared 5 bases from V and 10 bases from J, leaving 15 bases between. The entry originates in a study of T cells in Graves' hyperthyroidism and ophthalmopathy. There were TCR beta CDR3 regions amplified from RNA transcripts. The TCR CDR3 was amplified in a first-round RT-PCR using the HTBI primer set. One entry per CDR3 protein results from TCRdb running MiXCR on the multiplex PCR reads. The sample carries 350,000 to 400,000 distinct CDR3 sequences, approximately 15% recorded once.

Sequencing was done on a sample of blood. The receptor was isolated from a woman in her 30s with Graves' hyperthyroidism. The gene calls are TRBV20-1 and TRBJ2-1, with D perhaps being TRBD1 or TRBD2 (6 bases each). CDR3 DNA sequence: TGCAGTGCTCCTAGGGGGGTTGGGGAGCAGTTCTTC. Protein product: CSAPRGVGEQFF.